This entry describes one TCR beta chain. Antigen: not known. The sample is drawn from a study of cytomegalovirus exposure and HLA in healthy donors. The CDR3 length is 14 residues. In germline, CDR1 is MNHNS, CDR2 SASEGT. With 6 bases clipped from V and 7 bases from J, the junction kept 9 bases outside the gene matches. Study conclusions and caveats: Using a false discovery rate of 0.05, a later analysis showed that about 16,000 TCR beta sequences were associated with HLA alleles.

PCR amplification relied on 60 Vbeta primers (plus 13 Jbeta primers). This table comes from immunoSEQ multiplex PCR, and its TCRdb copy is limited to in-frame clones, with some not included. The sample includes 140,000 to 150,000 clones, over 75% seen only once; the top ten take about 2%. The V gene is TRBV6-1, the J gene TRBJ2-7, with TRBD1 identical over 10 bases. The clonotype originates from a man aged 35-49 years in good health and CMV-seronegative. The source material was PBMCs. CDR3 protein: CASRLRQGAGEQYF. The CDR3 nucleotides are TGTGCCAGCAGGCTCAGACAGGGGGCTGGGGAGCAGTACTTC.